The 24 T cell receptor beta chains below all came from one sample that was sequenced in a study of OX40 agonist ivuxolimab in advanced cancers. The repertoire was sequenced with immunoSEQ multiplex PCR; TCRdb's copy has only in-frame clones and lacks some. The repertoire holds 35,000 to 45,000 clones, 88% seen once, with 9.5% to 15% in the top ten. Sequences were derived from CD4+ or CD8+ T cells sorted from blood, sampled in a trial of the OX40 agonist ivuxolimab. The receptors stem from an adult with an advanced solid tumor such as melanoma, head and neck, liver or kidney cancer.

This sequence joins TRBV7-3 and TRBJ2-7; 9 nucleotides line up with TRBD1. V lost 2 bases to trimming and J lost 4 bases; unmatched junction nucleotides: 0. The CDR3 contains 13 residues. Germline V gives CDR1 SGHTA, CDR2 FQGTGA. CDR3 in DNA: TGTGCCAGCAGCTTAGGGACAGGGTACGAGCAGTACTTC. It codes for CASSLGTGYEQYF.

The chain joins TRBV7-6 to TRBJ2-7, with D unclear. V was trimmed by 1 base and J by 1 base, leaving 11 bases between them. From germline, CDR1 is SGHVS and CDR2 FNYEAQ. This CDR3 contains 15 residues. The chain's CDR3 is CASSLEVGTSYEQYF. CDR3 bases: TGTGCCAGCAGCTTAGAGGTCGGCACTTCCTACGAGCAGTACTTC.

This clone was counted between two and nine times. V and J are TRBV4-2 and TRBJ1-5; 8 bases match TRBD1. This CDR3 is built from 15 residues. Germline lookup yields CDR1 LGHNA and CDR2 YNFKEQ. Trimming took 4 bases from V and 5 from J; bases not matched to a gene: 7. DNA of the CDR3: TGTGCCAGCAGCCTGACAGGGGTCGGTGATCAGCCCCAGCATTTT. Encoded protein: CASSLTGVGDQPQHF.

The chain recombines TRBV30 with TRBJ1-1; the D is unclear. V lost 4 bases and J 5 bases, leaving 23 bases between the germline ends. Germline CDR1 GTSNPN, CDR2 SVGIG (reference sequence). This CDR3 has 16 residues. CDR3 coding DNA: TGTGCCTGGACCTCACTCGTACCGGCGGGTGTAACTGAAGCTTTCTTT. This sequence encodes CAWTSLVPAGVTEAFF.

The chain joins TRBV2 to TRBJ2-5; TRBD2 is a possible D gene (6 bases). The J call may be mistaken, given a closer DNA end match to TRBJ2-7. CDR1 and CDR2 (germline): SNHLY, FYNNEI. The CDR3 is 12 residues long. CDR3 DNA: TGTGCCAGCGGGGAGGCTACCTACGAGCAGTACTTC. It encodes CASGEATYEQYF.

The gene calls are TRBV27 and TRBJ2-5; D tentatively reads TRBD1 or TRBD2 (5 bases each). CDR1 MNHEY and CDR2 SMNVEV come from the germline V gene (reference sequence). V was pared by 2 bases and J by 4 bases, with 14 bases between. There are 15 residues in the CDR3. The CDR3 DNA follows: TGTGCCAGCAGTTTAACGCTGACGGGACGAGAGACCCAGTACTTC. This sequence encodes CASSLTLTGRETQYF.

This sequence joins TRBV27 and TRBJ2-7; 7 nucleotides agree with TRBD1. The CDR3 consists of 14 residues. Losses at the gene ends were 2 bases for V and 0 bases for J; bases not matched to a gene: 1. From germline, CDR1 is MNHEY and CDR2 SMNVEV (reference sequence). Here the CDR3 DNA reads TGTGCCAGCAGTTTACAGGGGGTCTCCTACGAGCAGTACTTC. This translates into CASSLQGVSYEQYF.

CDR3 coding DNA: TGTGCCAGCAGCCCCGACATACTCTATGGCTACACCTTC. This translates into CASSPDILYGYTF. The gene calls are TRBV28 and TRBJ1-2; D remains unclear. This CDR3 is built from 13 residues. Germline CDR1 MDHEN, CDR2 SYDVKM. Trimming took off 6 bases at V and 4 bases at J, with 12 bases between the two ends.

V and J are TRBV5-1 and TRBJ2-1; either TRBD1 or TRBD2 may supply D (5 bases each). V was shortened by 0 bases and J by 2 bases, with 9 bases between the two germline ends. Germline V gives CDR1 SGHRS, CDR2 YFSETQ. CDR3 length equals 15 residues. This CDR3 reads CASSLAEGPYNEQFF. CDR3 DNA sequence: TGCGCCAGCAGCTTGGCCGAGGGACCCTACAATGAGCAGTTCTTC.

The chain joins TRBV6-1 to TRBJ1-1, with TRBD1 as a possible D gene (5 bases). This CDR3 is 17 amino acids long. V lost 0 bases and J lost 0, with 14 bases in between. Germline V gene sequence: CDR1 MNHNS, CDR2 SASEGT. The CDR3 loop reads CASSEAQGPVMNTEAFF. The CDR3 DNA sequence: TGTGCCAGCAGTGAAGCGCAGGGACCGGTAATGAACACTGAAGCTTTCTTT.

V usage is TRBV5-6 and J usage is TRBJ2-7; TRBD1 might be the D (5 bases). CDR3 length equals 14 residues. The ends were cut back, 2 bases at V and 3 bases at J, with 12 bases in the middle. Germline CDR1 SGHDT, CDR2 YYEEEE. As DNA, the CDR3 is TGTGCCAGCAGCTTAGTACAGGCCAGCTACGAGCAGTACTTC. Translation: CASSLVQASYEQYF.

The rearrangement uses TRBV4-3 and TRBJ2-1; 13 bases fit TRBD2. This CDR3 comprises 16 residues. V was clipped by 3 bases and J by 7 bases; unmatched bases: 6. CDR1 is LGHNA and CDR2 is YSLEER in the germline V gene. The DNA of the CDR3 is TGCGCCAGCAGCCAGTCACTAGCGGGAGGGCCGAATGAGCAGTTCTTC. Protein sequence: CASSQSLAGGPNEQFF.

This clone occurred once. Written as DNA, the CDR3 is TGTGCCAGCAGTAACGTTGACTTTTCCAACAATGAGCAGTTCTTC. Its translation: CASSNVDFSNNEQFF. V usage is TRBV27 and J usage is TRBJ2-1, with unresolved D. This CDR3 has 15 residues. Germline values: CDR1 MNHEY, CDR2 SMNVEV (reference sequence). V was pared by 5 bases and J by 5 bases, with 16 bases between.

CDR3 region: CASRGWVGNEQYF. The CDR3 DNA sequence: TGTGCCAGCAGGGGTTGGGTAGGGAACGAGCAGTACTTC. This chain uses TRBV6-6 with TRBJ2-7; no firm D call. Trimming stripped 6 bases from V and 5 bases from J, with 14 bases between. The CDR3 has 13 amino acids. Germline CDR1 reads MNHNY; CDR2 reads SVGAGI (reference sequence).

CDR3 sequence reads: CASSTYRGTGELFF. DNA of the CDR3: TGTGCCAGTAGTACCTATAGGGGCACCGGGGAGCTGTTTTTT. V gene TRBV19 combines with J gene TRBJ2-2; the D gene is possibly TRBD1 (5 bases). Trimming removed 4 bases at V and 4 bases at J, with 10 bases between. The CDR3 sequence is 14 residues long. Germline CDR1 reads LNHDA; CDR2 reads SQIVND (reference sequence).

J is TRBJ1-4 and V is TRBV7-8; no clear D gene. Germline V gene lookup returns CDR1 SGHVS and CDR2 FQNEAQ. Between the trimmed V and J ends, which lost 3 bases and 8 bases, there was a span of 10 bases. This CDR3 spans 13 amino acids. The CDR3 DNA reads TGTGCCAGCAGCTTCCAGAATGACGAAAAACTGTTTTTT. Translation: CASSFQNDEKLFF.

V is TRBV9 and J is TRBJ2-3; a possible D gene is TRBD1 (6 bases). This CDR3 contains 15 residues. Between the trimmed V and J ends, which lost 3 bases and 4 bases, there was a span of 15 bases. CDR1 SGDLS and CDR2 YYNGEE come from the germline V gene. CDR3 DNA sequence: TGTGCCAGCAGCGCCTGGGGGACATCCGCAGATACGCAGTATTTT. This translates into CASSAWGTSADTQYF.

The chain carries TRBV9 and TRBJ2-3; 13 positions match TRBD2. The CDR3 extends over 16 amino acids. Germline CDR1 is SGDLS and CDR2 is YYNGEE. The V segment lost 1 base and the J segment 3 bases; nucleotides outside the gene matches: 2. CDR3 coding DNA: TGTGCCAGCAGCGTATTGGGACTAGCGGGAACAGATACGCAGTATTTT. Translating gives CASSVLGLAGTDTQYF.

This rearrangement joins TRBV6-6 to TRBJ2-1; D is possibly TRBD2 (5 bases). This CDR3 has 16 residues. The germline V and J ends were trimmed by 2 bases and 9 bases, with 20 bases remaining between them. Germline V gene data show CDR1 as MNHNY and CDR2 as SVGAGI (reference sequence). The CDR3 sequence: CASSYPPLTTWAEQFF. In DNA, the CDR3 is TGTGCCAGCAGTTACCCACCCCTGACTACGTGGGCTGAGCAGTTCTTC.

By proportion, this clone is medium-sized (0.01 to 0.1%). The V gene is TRBV25-1, the J gene TRBJ2-2; 8 bases match TRBD2. This CDR3 has 16 residues. Germline V gene data show CDR1 as MGHDK and CDR2 as SYGVNS. V dropped 3 bases and J dropped 6; count of bases not matched to a gene: 9. For the CDR3, the DNA is TGTGCCAGCAGTGATGCGGCGGGAGGTTGGGCCGGGGAGCTGTTTTTT. Its translation: CASSDAAGGWAGELFF.

The J gene is TRBJ1-1, the V gene TRBV19, with 9 positions matching TRBD1. CDR1 is LNHDA, CDR2 SQIVND, per germline (reference sequence). Trimming took 9 bases from V and 1 from J; bases not matched to a gene: 9. The CDR3 is 15 residues long. Here the CDR3 reads CASPPGGQGNTEAFF. CDR3 sequence (DNA): TGTGCCAGCCCTCCGGGGGGACAGGGGAACACTGAAGCTTTCTTT.

The J gene is TRBJ2-7, the V gene TRBV7-9; 9 positions agree with TRBD2. J lost 3 bases, V lost 1 base, and 4 bases had no gene match. Germline CDR1 SEHNR, CDR2 FQNEAQ (reference sequence). CDR3 length: 15 amino acids. CDR3 loop: CASSLGLAENYEQYF. In DNA form, the CDR3 reads TGTGCCAGCAGCTTAGGACTAGCGGAGAACTACGAGCAGTACTTC.

The chain is built from TRBV10-3 and TRBJ2-7; TRBD2 aligns across 9 bases. Germline V gene data show CDR1 as ENHRY and CDR2 as SYGVKD. This CDR3 spans 12 amino acids. V dropped 1 base and J dropped 12; count of bases not matched to a gene: 4. This chain's CDR3 is CAISEFSGRLYF. CDR3 in DNA: TGTGCCATCAGTGAGTTTAGCGGGAGACTGTACTTC.

The CDR3 region has the DNA TGTGCCAGCAGCTTGTCAGACGGTCAAAACATTCAGTACTTC. Amino acid sequence: CASSLSDGQNIQYF. The J gene is TRBJ2-4, the V gene TRBV11-3, with no clear D. CDR3 length: 14 amino acids. Germline V gives CDR1 SGHNT, CDR2 YENEEA. The ends were cut back, 3 bases at V and 5 bases at J, with 11 bases in the middle.